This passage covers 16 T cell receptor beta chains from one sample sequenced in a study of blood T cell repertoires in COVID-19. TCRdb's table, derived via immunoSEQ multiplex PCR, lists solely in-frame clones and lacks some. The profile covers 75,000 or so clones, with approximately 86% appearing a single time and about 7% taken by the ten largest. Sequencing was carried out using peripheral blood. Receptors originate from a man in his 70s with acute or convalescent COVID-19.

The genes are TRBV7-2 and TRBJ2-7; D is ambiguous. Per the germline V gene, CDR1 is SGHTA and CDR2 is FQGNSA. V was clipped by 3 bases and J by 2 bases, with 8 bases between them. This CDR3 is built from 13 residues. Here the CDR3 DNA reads TGTGCCAGCAGCTTTACCAGCGCCTACGAGCAGTACTTC. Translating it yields CASSFTSAYEQYF.

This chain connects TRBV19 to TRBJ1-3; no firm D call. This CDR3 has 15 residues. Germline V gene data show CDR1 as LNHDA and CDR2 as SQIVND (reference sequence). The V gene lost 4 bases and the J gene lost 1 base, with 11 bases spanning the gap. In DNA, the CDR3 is TGTGCCAGTAGTACCACGGTCGCTTCTGGAAACACCATATATTTT. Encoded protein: CASSTTVASGNTIYF.

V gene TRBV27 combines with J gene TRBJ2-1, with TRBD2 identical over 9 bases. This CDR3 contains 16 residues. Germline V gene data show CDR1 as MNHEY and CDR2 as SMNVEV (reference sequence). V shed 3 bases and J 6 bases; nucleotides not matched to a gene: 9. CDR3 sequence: CASSLARLAGSNEQFF. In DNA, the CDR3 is TGTGCCAGCAGTTTGGCGAGGCTAGCGGGAAGCAATGAGCAGTTCTTC.

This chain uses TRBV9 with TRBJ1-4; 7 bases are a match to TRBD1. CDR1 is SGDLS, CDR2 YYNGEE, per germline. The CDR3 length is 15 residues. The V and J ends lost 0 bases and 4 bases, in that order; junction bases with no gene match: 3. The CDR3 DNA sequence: TGTGCCAGCAGCGTAGGGGGACAGCTTAATGAAAAACTGTTTTTT. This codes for CASSVGGQLNEKLFF.

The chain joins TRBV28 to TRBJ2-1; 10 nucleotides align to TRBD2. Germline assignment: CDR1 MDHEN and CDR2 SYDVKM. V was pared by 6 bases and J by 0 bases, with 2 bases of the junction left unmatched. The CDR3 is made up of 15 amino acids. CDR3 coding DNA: TGTGCCAGCAGATCTAGCGGGGGCTCCTACAATGAGCAGTTCTTC. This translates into CASRSSGGSYNEQFF.

CDR3 bases: TGTGCCAGCAGTCCCGGGTCAGGGGGGAATTCACCCCTCCACTTT. It translates to CASSPGSGGNSPLHF. The chain is built from TRBV28 and TRBJ1-6; 7 bases map to TRBD1. CDR1 MDHEN and CDR2 SYDVKM come from the germline V gene. V gave up 5 bases and J gave up 7 bases; unmatched junction bases: 8. The CDR3 spans 15 residues.

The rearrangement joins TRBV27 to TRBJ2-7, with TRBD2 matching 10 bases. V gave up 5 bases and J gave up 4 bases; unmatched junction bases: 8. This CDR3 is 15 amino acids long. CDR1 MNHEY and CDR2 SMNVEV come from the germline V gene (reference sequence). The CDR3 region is CASSTRSGGIYEQYF. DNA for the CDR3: TGTGCCAGCAGTACTCGTAGCGGGGGGATTTACGAGCAGTACTTC.

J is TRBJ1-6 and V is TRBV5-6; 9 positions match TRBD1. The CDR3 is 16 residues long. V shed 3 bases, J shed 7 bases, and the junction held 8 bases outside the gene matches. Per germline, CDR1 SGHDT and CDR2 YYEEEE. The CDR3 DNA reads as TGTGCCAGCAGCTCCCTTGACAGGGGGGGCAATTCACCCCTCCACTTT. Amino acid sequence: CASSSLDRGGNSPLHF.

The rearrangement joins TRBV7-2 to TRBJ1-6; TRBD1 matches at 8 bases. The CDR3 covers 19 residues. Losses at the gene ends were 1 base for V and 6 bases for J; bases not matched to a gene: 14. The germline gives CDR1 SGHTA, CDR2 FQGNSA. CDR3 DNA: TGTGCCAGCAGCTTAGGCTCAGGGGGCTTGACCCTGACTAATTCACCCCTCCACTTT. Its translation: CASSLGSGGLTLTNSPLHF. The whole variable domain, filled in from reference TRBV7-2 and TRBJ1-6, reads GAGVSQSPSNKVTEKGKDVELRCDPISGHTALYWYRQSLGQGLEFLIYFQGNSAPDKSGLPSDRFSAERTGGSVSTLTIQRTQQEDSAVYLCASSLGSGGLTLTNSPLHFGNGTRLTVT.

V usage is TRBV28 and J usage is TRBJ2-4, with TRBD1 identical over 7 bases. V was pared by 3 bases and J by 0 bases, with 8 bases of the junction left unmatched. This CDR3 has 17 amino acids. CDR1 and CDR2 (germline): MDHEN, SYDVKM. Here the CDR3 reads CASSLSGQTKAKNIQYF. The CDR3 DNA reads TGTGCCAGCAGTTTGTCGGGACAGACAAAAGCCAAAAACATTCAGTACTTC. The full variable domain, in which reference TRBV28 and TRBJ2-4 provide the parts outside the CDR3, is DVKVTQSSRYLVKRTGEKVFLECVQDMDHENMFWYRQDPGLGLRLIYFSYDVKMKEKGDIPEGYSVSREKKERFSLILESASTNQTSMYLCASSLSGQTKAKNIQYFGAGTRLSVL.

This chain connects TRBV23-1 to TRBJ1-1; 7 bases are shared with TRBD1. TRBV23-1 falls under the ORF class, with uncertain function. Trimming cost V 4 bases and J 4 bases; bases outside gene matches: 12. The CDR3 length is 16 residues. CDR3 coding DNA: TGCGCCAGCAGTCTCCTCCCGGGACAGTCGACCACTGAAGCTTTCTTT. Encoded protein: CASSLLPGQSTTEAFF.

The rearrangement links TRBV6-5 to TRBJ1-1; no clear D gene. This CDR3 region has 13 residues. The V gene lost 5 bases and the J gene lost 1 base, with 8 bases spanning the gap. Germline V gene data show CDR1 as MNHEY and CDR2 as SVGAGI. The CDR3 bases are TGTGCCAGCAGTCCTACAGCGAACACTGAAGCTTTCTTT. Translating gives CASSPTANTEAFF.

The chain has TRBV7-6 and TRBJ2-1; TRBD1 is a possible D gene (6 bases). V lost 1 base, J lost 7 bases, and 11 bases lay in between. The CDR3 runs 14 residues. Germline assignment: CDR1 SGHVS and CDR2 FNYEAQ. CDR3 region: CASSLGRGGNEQFF. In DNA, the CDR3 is TGTGCCAGCAGCTTAGGCAGGGGCGGAAATGAGCAGTTCTTC.

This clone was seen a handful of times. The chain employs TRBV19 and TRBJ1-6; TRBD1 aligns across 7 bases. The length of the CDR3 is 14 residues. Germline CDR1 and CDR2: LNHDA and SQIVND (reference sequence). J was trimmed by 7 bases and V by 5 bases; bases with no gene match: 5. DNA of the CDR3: TGTGCCAGTAGTGTGGGACAGCCGAATTCACCCCTCCACTTT. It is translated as CASSVGQPNSPLHF.

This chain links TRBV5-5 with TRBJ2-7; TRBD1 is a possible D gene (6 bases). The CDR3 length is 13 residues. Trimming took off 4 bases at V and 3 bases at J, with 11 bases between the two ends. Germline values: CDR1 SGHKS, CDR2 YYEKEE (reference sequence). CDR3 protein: CASSHRVGYEQYF. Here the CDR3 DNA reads TGTGCCAGCAGCCACAGGGTTGGCTACGAGCAGTACTTC.

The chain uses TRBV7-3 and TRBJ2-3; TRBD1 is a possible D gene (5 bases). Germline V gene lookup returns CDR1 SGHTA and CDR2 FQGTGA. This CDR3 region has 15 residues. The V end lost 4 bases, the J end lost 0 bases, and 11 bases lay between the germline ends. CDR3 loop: CASSSQGTSTDTQYF. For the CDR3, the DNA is TGTGCCAGCAGCTCTCAGGGTACTAGCACAGATACGCAGTATTTT.